Below, 32 T cell receptor beta chains from the same sample are listed, as sequenced in a study of control samples from healthy donors and cancer patients. Using immunoSEQ multiplex PCR, the repertoire was profiled, and TCRdb retains in-frame clones only, with some absent. The sample contains 120,000 to 150,000 clones, about nine tenths of which appear only once. Sequences were obtained from blood. These receptors were obtained from a man aged 25 to 45 in good health.

The chain uses TRBV11-2 and TRBJ2-1; the D is unclear. Trimming removed 2 bases from V and 0 bases from J, with 11 bases in between. The CDR3 is 16 residues long. CDR1 SGHAT and CDR2 FQNNGV come from the germline V gene. The CDR3 coding sequence is TGTGCCAGCAGCTTACAGGCGCTAAGCTCCTACAATGAGCAGTTCTTC. This translates into CASSLQALSSYNEQFF.

This sequence joins TRBV5-4 and TRBJ2-2; D unresolved. V lost 1 base to trimming and J lost 7 bases, with 11 bases between them. Germline V gene sequence: CDR1 SGHNT, CDR2 YYREEE (reference sequence). This CDR3 contains 14 residues. CDR3 in DNA: TGTGCCAGCAGCTTGTTAGGATTCGACGGGGAGCTGTTTTTT. It encodes CASSLLGFDGELFF. The variable domain in full, completed from reference TRBV5-4 and TRBJ2-2, reads ETGVTQSPTHLIKTRGQQVTLRCSSQSGHNTVSWYQQALGQGPQFIFQYYREEENGRGNFPPRFSGLQFPNYSSELNVNALELDDSALYLCASSLLGFDGELFFGEGSRLTVL.

The chain joins TRBV11-2 to TRBJ2-1; 7 nucleotides align to TRBD1. From germline, CDR1 is SGHAT and CDR2 FQNNGV. The CDR3 has 16 residues. Unmatched junction bases numbered 3, after V lost 1 base and J lost 0 bases. The CDR3 sequence is CASSLAAGGSYNEQFF. The CDR3 DNA reads as TGTGCCAGCAGCTTAGCGGCAGGGGGCTCCTACAATGAGCAGTTCTTC.

The V and J genes are TRBV2 and TRBJ2-3; 9 nucleotides agree with TRBD1. This CDR3 region has 14 residues. Germline CDR1 reads SNHLY; CDR2 reads FYNNEI. J was trimmed by 5 bases and V by 6 bases; bases with no gene match: 6. The CDR3 sequence is CASRTGQGIDTQYF. For the CDR3, the DNA is TGTGCCAGCAGAACGGGACAGGGTATAGATACGCAGTATTTT. Full variable domain (missing parts from reference TRBV2 and TRBJ2-3): EPEVTQTPSHQVTQMGQEVILRCVPISNHLYFYWYRQILGQKVEFLVSFYNNEISEKSEIFDDQFSVERPDGSNFTLKIRSTKLEDSAMYFCASRTGQGIDTQYFGPGTRLTVL.

This clone was recorded only once. The V call is TRBV9, the J call TRBJ2-3; D unclear. Trimming took 0 bases from V and 2 from J, leaving 10 bases between them. The CDR3 extends over 15 amino acids. Per germline, CDR1 SGDLS and CDR2 YYNGEE. This CDR3 is CASSVEGEYTDTQYF. In nucleotides, the CDR3 is TGTGCCAGCAGCGTAGAGGGTGAATACACAGATACGCAGTATTTT.

The chain recombines TRBV30 with TRBJ2-7; either TRBD1 or TRBD2 may fit D (5 bases each). The CDR3 runs 15 residues. Trimming took 2 bases from V and 3 from J, leaving 17 bases between them. Germline CDR1 reads GTSNPN; CDR2 reads SVGIG (reference sequence). The CDR3 protein is CAWSTGRQGIYEQYF. The CDR3 nucleotides read TGTGCCTGGAGTACGGGAAGGCAGGGTATCTACGAGCAGTACTTC.

This clone was observed a single time. This chain uses TRBV27 with TRBJ1-1; D not resolved. This CDR3 is 13 amino acids long. In germline, CDR1 is MNHEY, CDR2 SMNVEV (reference sequence). V lost 3 bases, J lost 7 bases, and 12 bases lay in between. The CDR3 region is CASSLDLRNEAFF. In DNA, the CDR3 is TGTGCCAGCAGTTTGGACCTAAGGAATGAAGCTTTCTTT.

The genes are TRBV27 and TRBJ1-1, with D tentatively TRBD1 (6 bases). The CDR3 covers 13 residues. Germline CDR1 reads MNHEY; CDR2 reads SMNVEV (reference sequence). The V and J ends lost 0 bases and 10 bases respectively, with 12 bases between them. The CDR3 bases are TGTGCCAGCAGTTTATCTGGCGGGGGGCGAGCTTTCTTT. This sequence encodes CASSLSGGGRAFF.

The chain employs TRBV3-1 (or the pseudogene TRBV3-2) and TRBJ2-2; D call uncertain. There are 13 residues in the CDR3. The germline V and J ends were trimmed by 4 bases and 5 bases, with 8 bases remaining between them. Germline CDR1 LGHDT, CDR2 YNNKEL (reference sequence). DNA of the CDR3: TGTGCCAGCAGCCCTGCTAGGACCGGGGAGCTGTTTTTT. Translated, it gives CASSPARTGELFF.

This chain links TRBV18 with TRBJ1-6; D possibly corresponds to TRBD1 (5 bases). CDR3 length: 15 amino acids. V lost 6 bases and J lost 8, with 17 bases in between. Germline V CDR1 and CDR2: KGHSH, LQKENI. CDR3 in amino acids: CASSPNTRADSPLHF. Here the CDR3 DNA reads TGTGCCAGCTCGCCAAATACCAGGGCTGATTCACCCCTCCACTTT.

The chain links TRBV5-4 to TRBJ2-7; 10 bases agree with TRBD2. This CDR3 region has 15 residues. Germline V gene sequence: CDR1 SGHNT, CDR2 YYREEE (reference sequence). The trim removed 4 bases at V and 6 bases at J, leaving 10 bases unmatched. The CDR3 spells CASSAGTSELGEQYF. Here the CDR3 DNA reads TGTGCCAGCAGCGCCGGGACTAGCGAATTGGGCGAGCAGTACTTC.

The chain links TRBV2 to TRBJ1-2; 7 bases match TRBD1. This CDR3 has 12 amino acids. Per germline, CDR1 SNHLY and CDR2 FYNNEI. Germline trimming cut 6 bases from V and 7 bases from J; bases unmatched to any gene: 5. In DNA, the CDR3 is TGTGCCAGCAGCTCTGACAGGGCTGGCTACACCTTC. Its protein is CASSSDRAGYTF. Filled out from reference TRBV2 and TRBJ1-2, the complete variable domain reads EPEVTQTPSHQVTQMGQEVILRCVPISNHLYFYWYRQILGQKVEFLVSFYNNEISEKSEIFDDQFSVERPDGSNFTLKIRSTKLEDSAMYFCASSSDRAGYTFGSGTRLTVV.

The V and J genes are TRBV6-5 and TRBJ1-4; D ambiguous. V lost 8 bases to trimming and J lost 3 bases, with 7 bases between them. This CDR3 region has 12 residues. Looked up from germline, CDR1 is MNHEY and CDR2 is SVGAGI. The CDR3 nucleotides read TGTGCCAGCTCGCCATCTAATGAAAAACTGTTTTTT. Amino acids: CASSPSNEKLFF.

This rearrangement joins TRBV24-1 to TRBJ2-7; a weak D match, TRBD1 (6 bases). Germline loops: CDR1 KGHDR, CDR2 SFDVKD. The CDR3 sequence is 12 residues long. V was pared by 4 bases and J by 4 bases, with 7 bases between. The CDR3 protein is CATSETGYEQYF. CDR3 bases: TGTGCCACCAGTGAAACAGGGTACGAGCAGTACTTC.

The V call is TRBV5-5, the J call TRBJ1-6; 9 bases match TRBD1. Unmatched junction bases numbered 4, after V lost 4 bases and J lost 5 bases. This CDR3 region has 15 residues. Germline loops: CDR1 SGHKS, CDR2 YYEKEE (reference sequence). CDR3 amino acids: CASSVWTGDNSPLHF. The CDR3 DNA reads TGTGCCAGCAGCGTATGGACAGGGGATAATTCACCCCTCCACTTT.

This chain connects TRBV25-1 to TRBJ1-2; D gene uncertain. V lost 1 base and J lost 0, with 12 bases in between. This CDR3 region has 16 residues. CDR1 and CDR2 from the germline V gene are MGHDK and SYGVNS. The CDR3 DNA sequence: TGTGCCAGCAGTGAATGCACAGAAACCTCTAACTATGGCTACACCTTC. It encodes CASSECTETSNYGYTF.

This chain uses TRBV6-1 with TRBJ2-7; 10 bases match TRBD1. Germline values: CDR1 MNHNS, CDR2 SASEGT. V was clipped by 0 bases and J by 6 bases; unmatched bases: 14. The CDR3 is 18 residues long. The DNA for the CDR3 is TGTGCCAGCAGTGAAGCGCTGTTGACTGGGACAGGGGTTGGCGAGCAGTACTTC. This encodes CASSEALLTGTGVGEQYF.

The sample holds a few counts of this clone. The rearrangement joins TRBV6-6 to TRBJ1-1; D remains unclear. The CDR3 has 12 residues. Germline V lookup: CDR1 MNHNY, CDR2 SVGAGI (reference sequence). V lost 6 bases and J lost 4, with 9 bases in between. CDR3 region: CASRAGGTEAFF. In nucleotides, the CDR3 is TGTGCCAGCAGGGCGGGCGGCACTGAAGCTTTCTTT.

This clone was observed many times. V usage is TRBV2 and J usage is TRBJ1-2, with 7 positions matching TRBD1. V lost 1 base to trimming and J lost 8 bases; unmatched junction nucleotides: 4. The V gene's germline CDR1 is SNHLY and CDR2 FYNNEI. The CDR3 length is 13 residues. The CDR3 is CASSEGDRSGYTF. The CDR3 DNA is TGTGCCAGCAGTGAAGGGGACAGATCGGGCTACACCTTC.

V usage is TRBV25-1 and J usage is TRBJ2-3, with no clear D. The ends were cut back, 8 bases at V and 1 base at J, with 4 bases in the middle. This CDR3 has 11 amino acids. Per the germline V gene, CDR1 is MGHDK and CDR2 is SYGVNS. The chain's CDR3 is CASGGTDTQYF. CDR3 nucleotides: TGTGCCAGCGGGGGCACAGATACGCAGTATTTT.

The chain carries TRBV5-1 and TRBJ1-1, with a tentative D call TRBD1 (6 bases). This CDR3 is 13 amino acids long. Trimming pared 1 base from V and 3 bases from J, leaving 7 bases between. Germline CDR1 reads SGHRS; CDR2 reads YFSETQ. CDR3 nucleotide sequence: TGCGCCAGCAGCTTGTACAGGGACACTGAAGCTTTCTTT. Amino acids: CASSLYRDTEAFF. The entire variable domain, with the rest obtained from reference TRBV5-1 and TRBJ1-1, is as follows: KAGVTQTPRYLIKTRGQQVTLSCSPISGHRSVSWYQQTPGQGLQFLFEYFSETQRNKGNFPGRFSGRQFSNSRSEMNVSTLELGDSALYLCASSLYRDTEAFFGQGTRLTVV.

Comment on this clone: This sample includes further DNA sequences coding for the same CDR3. The chain has TRBV7-8 and TRBJ2-7; no reliable D call. The germline V and J ends were trimmed by 2 bases and 2 bases, with 4 bases remaining between them. The CDR3 is 12 residues long. Looked up from germline, CDR1 is SGHVS and CDR2 is FQNEAQ. The CDR3 protein is CASSLNPYEQYF. CDR3 DNA sequence: TGTGCCAGCAGCTTAAACCCCTACGAGCAGTACTTC.

V and J are TRBV9 and TRBJ1-3, with no clear D. The CDR3 length is 14 residues. In germline, CDR1 is SGDLS, CDR2 YYNGEE. V gave up 4 bases and J gave up 0 bases, with 8 bases separating them. The DNA of the CDR3 is TGTGCCAGCAGCCAAAGTAGCTCTGGAAACACCATATATTTT. This codes for CASSQSSSGNTIYF.

V gene TRBV9 combines with J gene TRBJ2-7; 13 bases fit TRBD2. Germline V gene lookup returns CDR1 SGDLS and CDR2 YYNGEE. The CDR3 is made up of 15 amino acids. V lost 4 bases to trimming and J lost 5 bases; unmatched junction nucleotides: 6. The CDR3 sequence is CASSFRTSGGDEQYF. CDR3 DNA: TGTGCCAGCAGCTTCCGGACTAGCGGGGGCGACGAGCAGTACTTC.

V usage is TRBV6-6 and J usage is TRBJ1-2; D gene ambiguous. The CDR3 runs 12 residues. Trimming removed 3 bases from V and 7 bases from J, with 9 bases in between. The germline V gene has CDR1 MNHNY and CDR2 SVGAGI (reference sequence). CDR3 DNA: TGTGCCAGCAGTTATCTAAGAGGTGGCTACACCTTC. Translation: CASSYLRGGYTF.

The rearrangement joins TRBV25-1 to TRBJ2-1, with TRBD1 as a possible D gene (6 bases). V gave up 5 bases and J gave up 6 bases, with 23 bases separating them. The germline gives CDR1 MGHDK, CDR2 SYGVNS. The CDR3 contains 17 residues. CDR3 nucleotide sequence: TGTGCCAGCAGTAGGCAGCACAGGGTCAAATCCCGCAATGAGCAGTTCTTC. Translating it yields CASSRQHRVKSRNEQFF.

The V and J genes are TRBV5-1 and TRBJ2-3; 7 nucleotides line up with TRBD2. V lost 1 base and J lost 0; bases outside the gene matches: 5. Looked up from germline, CDR1 is SGHRS and CDR2 is YFSETQ. The CDR3 is 16 amino acids. For the CDR3, the DNA is TGCGCCAGCAGCTTGACCGGGGGGACTAGCACAGATACGCAGTATTTT. Amino acids: CASSLTGGTSTDTQYF.

The chain couples TRBV30 to TRBJ2-2, with D uncertain. Trimming stripped 2 bases from V and 2 bases from J, with 9 bases between. CDR1 and CDR2 from the germline V gene are GTSNPN and SVGIG (reference sequence). The CDR3 is made up of 14 amino acids. The CDR3 DNA reads TGTGCCTGGAGTTCCGTACCAAACACCGGGGAGCTGTTTTTT. Its translation: CAWSSVPNTGELFF.

As to this clone: Other DNA sequences in this specimen translate into the identical CDR3. The J gene is TRBJ1-2, the V gene TRBV19; D ambiguous. Per germline, CDR1 LNHDA and CDR2 SQIVND (reference sequence). The CDR3 has 12 amino acids. Trimming left V 7 bases short and J 4 bases short, with 10 bases between. In DNA, the CDR3 is TGTGCCAGTACCGAGGGAAGCTATGGCTACACCTTC. Amino acids: CASTEGSYGYTF.

The chain has TRBV10-2 and TRBJ1-1; D is possibly TRBD1 (5 bases). Per the germline V gene, CDR1 is WSHSY and CDR2 is SAAADI. This CDR3 has 15 amino acids. The V end lost 1 base, the J end lost 5 bases, and 14 bases lay between the germline ends. The CDR3 region has the DNA TGCGCCAGCAGTGAGTTCCGGGGCGGGAGAACTGAAGCTTTCTTT. Translated: CASSEFRGGRTEAFF.

This chain connects TRBV7-9 to TRBJ1-5; no firm D call. The CDR3 is 12 amino acids. V was pared by 5 bases and J by 3 bases, with 5 bases between. From germline, CDR1 is SEHNR and CDR2 FQNEAQ (reference sequence). The CDR3 coding sequence is TGTGCCAGCAGCATTTACAATCAGCCCCAGCATTTT. Protein product: CASSIYNQPQHF.

Comment on this clone: Since the CDR3 does not end with the conserved phenylalanine or tryptophan, this likely comes from a read error. It is unclear where the CDR3 begins or ends on the DNA, so no DNA is shown, and the CDR3 is as TCRdb lists it. This chain links TRBV30 with TRBJ1-2; the table gives TRBD1 as D, unverified against the DNA. Germline assignment: CDR1 GTSNPN and CDR2 SVGIG (reference sequence). The CDR3 region is 14 residues in length, termini included. The CDR3 sequence: CAGGTGGFSPPGWH.